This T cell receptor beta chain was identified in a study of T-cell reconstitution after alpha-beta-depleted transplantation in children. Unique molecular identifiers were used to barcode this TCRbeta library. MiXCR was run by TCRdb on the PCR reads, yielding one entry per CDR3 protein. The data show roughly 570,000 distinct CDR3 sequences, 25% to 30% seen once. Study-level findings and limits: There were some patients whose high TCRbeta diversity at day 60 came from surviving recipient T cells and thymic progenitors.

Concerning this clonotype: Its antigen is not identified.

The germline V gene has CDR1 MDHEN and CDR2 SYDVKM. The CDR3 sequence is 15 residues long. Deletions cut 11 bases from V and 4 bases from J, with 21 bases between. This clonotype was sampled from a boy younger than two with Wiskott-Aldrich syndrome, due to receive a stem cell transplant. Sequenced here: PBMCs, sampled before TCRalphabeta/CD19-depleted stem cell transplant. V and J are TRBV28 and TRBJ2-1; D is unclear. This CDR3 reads CAGSPGASTYNEQFF. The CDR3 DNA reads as TGTGCCGGAAGCCCCGGTGCTAGTACGTACAATGAGCAGTTCTTC.